Below, 28 T cell receptor beta chains from the same sample are listed, as sequenced in a study of T cell repertoires in cytomegalovirus infection. MiXCR, run by TCRdb on the reads, gives a single entry per CDR3 protein. The sample lists roughly 250,000 distinct CDR3 sequences, approximately 24% occurring once. The sequencing sample was made of CD8+ T cells from PBMCs. These receptors all come from a human donor in good health (CMV status not recorded). Some clones in this sample may be carry-over from other donors' samples.

Only a few counts were recorded for this clonotype. The chain joins TRBV9 to TRBJ2-1, with 12 bases identical to TRBD2. Germline V gene sequence: CDR1 SGDLS, CDR2 YYNGEE. The CDR3 runs 16 residues. Trimming cost V 3 bases and J 8 bases; bases outside gene matches: 9. CDR3 coding DNA: TGTGCCAGCAGCGGGCGACTAGCGGGGGAGAGGGATGAGCAGTTCTTC. This translates into CASSGRLAGERDEQFF.

This clonotype was observed a handful of times. V and J are TRBV23-1 and TRBJ1-4; D uncertain. TRBV23-1 is assigned to the ORF class and has an uncertain function. The CDR3 sequence is 18 residues long. Trimming stripped 7 bases from V and 1 base from J, with 22 bases between. The CDR3 is CASTPGRVGGGTNEKLFF. In nucleotides, the CDR3 is TGCGCCAGCACCCCGGGCCGGGTGGGCGGAGGAACTAATGAAAAACTGTTTTTT.

The V and J genes are TRBV28 and TRBJ1-1; D is undetermined. From germline, CDR1 is MDHEN and CDR2 SYDVKM. The CDR3 sequence is 14 residues long. V was shortened by 6 bases and J by 4 bases, with 15 bases between the two germline ends. This chain's CDR3 is CASSPRSRATEAFF. The CDR3 region has the DNA TGTGCCAGCAGCCCACGATCTCGGGCCACTGAAGCTTTCTTT.

This clonotype was picked up a small number of times. This sequence joins TRBV24-1 and TRBJ2-3; no clear D gene. The CDR3 is 13 residues long. From germline, CDR1 is KGHDR and CDR2 SFDVKD. V lost 4 bases to trimming and J lost 6 bases, with 10 bases between them. CDR3 in amino acids: CATSDTDGDTQYF. For the CDR3, the DNA is TGTGCCACCAGTGACACGGACGGGGATACGCAGTATTTT.

The genes are TRBV7-2 and TRBJ1-2; D perhaps matches TRBD1 (5 bases). The CDR3 consists of 16 residues. Germline values: CDR1 SGHTA, CDR2 FQGNSA. V was trimmed by 5 bases and J by 0 bases, leaving 16 bases between them. Here the CDR3 DNA reads TGTGCCAGCAGCCCCACCCCCGGGGCAGCTAACTATGGCTACACCTTC. Translation: CASSPTPGAANYGYTF. Supplemented by reference TRBV7-2 and TRBJ1-2, the full variable domain reads GAGVSQSPSNKVTEKGKDVELRCDPISGHTALYWYRQSLGQGLEFLIYFQGNSAPDKSGLPSDRFSAERTGGSVSTLTIQRTQQEDSAVYLCASSPTPGAANYGYTFGSGTRLTVV.

The rearrangement uses TRBV29-1 and TRBJ1-1; D is perhaps TRBD1 (5 bases). CDR1 is SQVTM, CDR2 ANQGSEA, per germline. V was pared by 1 base and J by 3 bases, with 12 bases between. The CDR3 totals 14 residues. CDR3 sequence (DNA): TGCAGCGTTGAAGCGGGGGAAACGGACACTGAAGCTTTCTTT. This sequence encodes CSVEAGETDTEAFF. Full variable domain (missing parts from reference TRBV29-1 and TRBJ1-1): SAVISQKPSRDICQRGTSLTIQCQVDSQVTMMFWYRQQPGQSLTLIATANQGSEATYESGFVIDKFPISRPNLTFSTLTVSNMSPEDSSIYLCSVEAGETDTEAFFGQGTRLTVV.

The sample holds one count of this clonotype. The chain couples TRBV3-1 to TRBJ2-1, with 7 bases that match TRBD1. V shed 4 bases, J shed 4 bases, and the junction held 7 bases outside the gene matches. The CDR3 has 15 amino acids. Germline assignment: CDR1 LGHDT and CDR2 YNNKEL (reference sequence). CDR3 sequence (DNA): TGTGCCAGCAGCCCCCGGGACAGACCGTACAATGAGCAGTTCTTC. The encoded protein is CASSPRDRPYNEQFF.

The genes are TRBV9 and TRBJ1-1, with D perhaps TRBD1 (6 bases). Germline CDR1 SGDLS, CDR2 YYNGEE. This CDR3 has 16 amino acids. The V end was cut by 2 bases, the J end by 1 base, with 15 bases between. The CDR3: CASSVQTRGPNTEAFF. The CDR3 DNA reads TGTGCCAGCAGCGTCCAGACCAGGGGCCCGAACACTGAAGCTTTCTTT.

This clonotype was recorded a few times. CDR3 DNA sequence: TGTGCCAGCAGCTTAGTCAGTGCGACAGTAAACTATGGCTACACCTTC. Amino acid sequence: CASSLVSATVNYGYTF. This rearrangement joins TRBV7-2 to TRBJ1-2, with D perhaps TRBD1 (5 bases). This CDR3 comprises 16 residues. CDR1 and CDR2 from the germline V gene are SGHTA and FQGNSA. Trimming removed 1 base at V and 2 bases at J, with 14 bases between. Filled out from reference TRBV7-2 and TRBJ1-2, the complete variable domain reads GAGVSQSPSNKVTEKGKDVELRCDPISGHTALYWYRQSLGQGLEFLIYFQGNSAPDKSGLPSDRFSAERTGGSVSTLTIQRTQQEDSAVYLCASSLVSATVNYGYTFGSGTRLTVV.

This clonotype has ten or more counts. The gene calls are TRBV6-1 and TRBJ2-6, with D maybe TRBD1 (6 bases). This CDR3 is 16 amino acids long. Trimming took off 5 bases at V and 0 bases at J, with 11 bases between the two ends. The germline gives CDR1 MNHNS, CDR2 SASEGT. Written as DNA, the CDR3 is TGTGCCAGCAGTTTACAGGGTCTCTCTGGGGCCAACGTCCTGACTTTC. Translating it yields CASSLQGLSGANVLTF.

This clonotype occurred a few times. The gene calls are TRBV7-2 and TRBJ2-3, with a tentative D call TRBD2 (7 bases). The CDR3 covers 16 residues. The ends were cut back, 5 bases at V and 2 bases at J, with 17 bases in the middle. The germline V gene has CDR1 SGHTA and CDR2 FQGNSA. The CDR3 spells CASSLLAGATTDTQYF. CDR3 DNA: TGTGCCAGCAGCCTCCTCGCGGGGGCCACCACAGATACGCAGTATTTT. The whole variable domain, remainder taken from reference TRBV7-2 and TRBJ2-3, is GAGVSQSPSNKVTEKGKDVELRCDPISGHTALYWYRQSLGQGLEFLIYFQGNSAPDKSGLPSDRFSAERTGGSVSTLTIQRTQQEDSAVYLCASSLLAGATTDTQYFGPGTRLTVL.

The chain links TRBV6-4 to TRBJ1-2, with a tentative D call TRBD1 (6 bases). The CDR3 is 17 amino acids. The germline gives CDR1 MRHNA, CDR2 SNTAGT. V lost 0 bases and J lost 4, with 18 bases in between. Here the CDR3 reads CASSDSAPGGPPYGYTF. The CDR3 region has the DNA TGTGCCAGCAGTGACTCCGCTCCCGGGGGGCCACCCTATGGCTACACCTTC.

The chain links TRBV7-2 to TRBJ2-7; TRBD2 matches 7 bases. V shed 1 base and J 1 base; nucleotides not matched to a gene: 4. CDR3 size: 15 residues. Per the germline V gene, CDR1 is SGHTA and CDR2 is FQGNSA. The CDR3 region has the DNA TGTGCCAGCAGCTTAGTGCGGGGGAGTTCCTACGAGCAGTACTTC. It is translated as CASSLVRGSSYEQYF. The whole variable domain, remainder taken from reference TRBV7-2 and TRBJ2-7, is GAGVSQSPSNKVTEKGKDVELRCDPISGHTALYWYRQSLGQGLEFLIYFQGNSAPDKSGLPSDRFSAERTGGSVSTLTIQRTQQEDSAVYLCASSLVRGSSYEQYFGPGTRLTVT.

This clonotype was picked up a small number of times. The chain recombines TRBV11-2 with TRBJ2-5, with unresolved D. This CDR3 contains 14 residues. The V gene's germline CDR1 is SGHAT and CDR2 FQNNGV. V lost 4 bases to trimming and J lost 4 bases, with 13 bases between them. The CDR3 DNA reads TGTGCCAGCAGCTGGAAGGCCACCGGAGAGACCCAGTACTTC. Translated: CASSWKATGETQYF.

The chain uses TRBV12-5 and TRBJ2-1, with a weak D call TRBD1 (5 bases). CDR3 length equals 12 residues. The germline CDR1 and CDR2 sequences are LGHNT and FRNRAP. V was pared by 5 bases and J by 9 bases, with 11 bases between. As DNA, the CDR3 is TGTGCTAGTGGTCCCTGGGGCGGTGAGCAGTTCTTC. The encoded protein is CASGPWGGEQFF.

The genes are TRBV29-1 and TRBJ1-6; D ambiguous. CDR1 and CDR2 from the germline V gene are SQVTM and ANQGSEA. There are 12 residues in the CDR3. V was clipped by 7 bases and J by 5 bases, with 9 bases between them. The CDR3 is CSGARDNSPLHF. CDR3 in DNA: TGCAGCGGTGCACGTGATAATTCACCCCTCCACTTT.

This chain uses TRBV4-1 with TRBJ1-1; D not resolved. V was cut by 0 bases and J by 3 bases, with 5 bases left in between. The CDR3 covers 13 residues. Germline V CDR1 and CDR2: MGHRA, YSYEKL. The CDR3 sequence: CASSQELDTEAFF. The CDR3 coding sequence is TGCGCCAGCAGCCAAGAGTTGGACACTGAAGCTTTCTTT.

The chain recombines TRBV7-6 with TRBJ2-7, with D perhaps TRBD1 or TRBD2 (5 bases each). Deletions cut 5 bases from V and 4 bases from J, with 15 bases between. Germline V gene sequence: CDR1 SGHVS, CDR2 FNYEAQ. The CDR3 has 14 residues. CDR3 in amino acids: CASSHDGGWYEQYF. CDR3 coding DNA: TGTGCCAGCAGCCACGATGGGGGTTGGTACGAGCAGTACTTC.

The rearrangement joins TRBV19 to TRBJ2-6; D unresolved. Germline assignment: CDR1 LNHDA and CDR2 SQIVND (reference sequence). V lost 2 bases and J 0 bases, leaving 8 bases between the germline ends. The CDR3 consists of 16 residues. Here the CDR3 DNA reads TGTGCCAGTAGTATATGGGCGAACTCTGGGGCCAACGTCCTGACTTTC. Translated, it gives CASSIWANSGANVLTF.

The sample holds a few counts of this clonotype. The chain combines TRBV29-1 with TRBJ2-7; 9 bases map to TRBD2. V was pared by 8 bases and J by 0 bases, with 5 bases of the junction left unmatched. The germline gives CDR1 SQVTM, CDR2 ANQGSEA. There are 13 residues in the CDR3. The CDR3 here is CSFSGGLSYEQYF. In DNA form, the CDR3 reads TGCAGCTTTAGCGGGGGCCTCTCCTACGAGCAGTACTTC.

This clonotype was counted only a few times. The V and J genes are TRBV5-1 and TRBJ1-1; D ambiguous. V lost 1 base to trimming and J lost 3 bases, with 10 bases between them. CDR1 SGHRS and CDR2 YFSETQ come from the germline V gene. This CDR3 region has 14 residues. CDR3 sequence reads: CASSLLLYDTEAFF. CDR3 nucleotides: TGCGCCAGCAGCTTGCTCTTATACGACACTGAAGCTTTCTTT.

This clonotype was recorded a few times. The genes are TRBV24-1 and TRBJ1-5; no firm D call. Germline values: CDR1 KGHDR, CDR2 SFDVKD. V dropped 3 bases and J dropped 2 bases, with 16 bases sitting between them. This CDR3 region has 17 residues. The chain's CDR3 is CATSDHGVQKGNQPQHF. The CDR3 DNA is TGTGCCACCAGTGATCACGGGGTTCAAAAGGGCAATCAGCCCCAGCATTTT.

In its sample, this clonotype was seen a few times. This chain links TRBV12-3 or TRBV12-4 with TRBJ2-2; no reliable D call. The CDR3 has 14 amino acids. V was clipped by 6 bases and J by 3 bases, with 11 bases between them. This CDR3 is CASSQDGYTGELFF. The CDR3, as DNA: TGTGCCAGCAGCCAGGACGGGTACACCGGGGAGCTGTTTTTT.

This clonotype was counted a few times. The chain recombines TRBV7-8 with TRBJ2-1; D is undetermined. Trimming cost V 5 bases and J 8 bases, with 13 bases left between them. The CDR3 has 13 residues. CDR1 and CDR2 from the germline V gene are SGHVS and FQNEAQ. CDR3 DNA sequence: TGTGCCAGCAGCCGCGGACCGACGGATGAGCAGTTCTTC. It codes for CASSRGPTDEQFF.

This chain joins TRBV4-2 and TRBJ2-1; TRBD1 might be the D (5 bases). V shed 3 bases and J shed 12 bases, with 15 bases lying between them. CDR1 and CDR2 from the germline V gene are LGHNA and YNFKEQ. The CDR3 contains 13 residues. This CDR3 is CASSQTEPGRQFF. The CDR3 nucleotides read TGTGCCAGCAGCCAGACAGAGCCGGGCCGGCAGTTCTTC.

This chain connects TRBV5-4 to TRBJ2-3; 7 bases fit TRBD1. Germline V lookup: CDR1 SGHNT, CDR2 YYREEE (reference sequence). This CDR3 comprises 15 residues. V lost 4 bases and J lost 5; bases outside the gene matches: 10. CDR3 in amino acids: CASSEATGSRDTQYF. The CDR3 DNA sequence: TGTGCCAGCAGCGAGGCGACAGGGTCGAGAGATACGCAGTATTTT.

This clonotype was seen repeatedly, ten times or more. The chain carries TRBV12-3 or TRBV12-4 and TRBJ1-5, with D perhaps matching TRBD1 (5 bases). V was pared by 6 bases and J by 2 bases, with 14 bases between. The CDR3 contains 15 residues. The CDR3 reads CASRPGGGGNQPQHF. CDR3 DNA: TGTGCCAGCAGACCCGGTGGGGGGGGCAATCAGCCCCAGCATTTT.

The chain is built from TRBV27 and TRBJ1-2; TRBD1 matches 7 bases. This CDR3 contains 14 residues. V shed 1 base and J 6 bases; nucleotides not matched to a gene: 5. In germline, CDR1 is MNHEY, CDR2 SMNVEV (reference sequence). CDR3 nucleotides: TGTGCCAGCAGTTTATTTGGACAGGTAGATGGCTACACCTTC. Its protein product is CASSLFGQVDGYTF.